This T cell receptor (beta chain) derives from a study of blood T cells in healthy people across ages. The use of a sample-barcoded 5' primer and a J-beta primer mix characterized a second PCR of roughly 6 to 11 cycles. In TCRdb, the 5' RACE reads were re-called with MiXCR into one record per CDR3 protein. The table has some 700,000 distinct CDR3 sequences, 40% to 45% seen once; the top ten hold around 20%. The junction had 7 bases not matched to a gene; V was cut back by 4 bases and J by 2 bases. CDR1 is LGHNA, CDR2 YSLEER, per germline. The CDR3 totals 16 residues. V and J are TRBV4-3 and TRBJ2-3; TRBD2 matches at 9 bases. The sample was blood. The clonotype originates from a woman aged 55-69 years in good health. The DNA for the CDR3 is TGCGCCAGCAGCCTTAGTAGCGGGAGTCTCACAGATACGCAGTATTTT. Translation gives CASSLSSGSLTDTQYF.